One and the same sample provided the 14 T cell receptor beta chains below, sequenced in a study of neurological immune-mediated disorders. One entry per CDR3 protein results from TCRdb running MiXCR on the 5' RACE reads. The data hold 50,000 or so distinct CDR3 sequences, with roughly 26% observed a single time. Sequencing input: PBMCs. The receptors shown here come from a woman aged 65 to 85 in good health.

This clonotype was recorded at least ten times. The rearrangement joins TRBV28 to TRBJ1-4, with D maybe TRBD1 (5 bases). There are 11 residues in the CDR3. Germline V gene data show CDR1 as MDHEN and CDR2 as SYDVKM. Trimming took 4 bases from V and 15 from J, leaving 12 bases between them. CDR3 region: CASSWKQEVFF. The CDR3 DNA is TGTGCCAGCAGTTGGAAACAGGAGGTGTTTTTT. The full variable domain, in which reference TRBV28 and TRBJ1-4 provide the parts outside the CDR3, is DVKVTQSSRYLVKRTGEKVFLECVQDMDHENMFWYRQDPGLGLRLIYFSYDVKMKEKGDIPEGYSVSREKKERFSLILESASTNQTSMYLCASSWKQEVFFGSGTQLSVL.

The V gene is TRBV12-3 or TRBV12-4, the J gene TRBJ2-7; TRBD2 agrees at 7 bases. The CDR3 extends over 14 amino acids. Losses at the gene ends were 6 bases for V and 4 bases for J; bases not matched to a gene: 9. CDR3: CASRFSGRMYEQYF. The DNA of the CDR3 is TGTGCCAGCAGGTTCTCCGGGAGGATGTACGAGCAGTACTTC.

The chain couples TRBV5-1 to TRBJ2-1; TRBD2 might be the D (6 bases). The CDR3 has 14 residues. Germline-derived CDR1 and CDR2 are SGHRS and YFSETQ. V was shortened by 6 bases and J by 7 bases, with 17 bases between the two germline ends. CDR3 DNA sequence: TGCGCCAGCAAAGCGGGCCCGGCCGGGAATGAGCAGTTCTTC. It is translated as CASKAGPAGNEQFF. The whole variable domain, filled in from reference TRBV5-1 and TRBJ2-1, reads KAGVTQTPRYLIKTRGQQVTLSCSPISGHRSVSWYQQTPGQGLQFLFEYFSETQRNKGNFPGRFSGRQFSNSRSEMNVSTLELGDSALYLCASKAGPAGNEQFFGPGTRLTVL.

The V call is TRBV7-9, the J call TRBJ2-5, with D possibly matching TRBD2 (6 bases). Trimming pared 5 bases from V and 4 bases from J, leaving 17 bases between. Per the germline V gene, CDR1 is SEHNR and CDR2 is FQNEAQ (reference sequence). This CDR3 has 15 residues. In nucleotides, the CDR3 is TGTGCCAGCAGCGCCCGGGGGTCGAGGGTAGAGACCCAGTACTTC. Amino acids: CASSARGSRVETQYF.

The V and J genes are TRBV4-2 and TRBJ1-1; D is ambiguous. V was trimmed by 0 bases and J by 8 bases, leaving 7 bases between them. This CDR3 comprises 12 residues. The germline V gene encodes CDR1 LGHNA and CDR2 YNFKEQ. The CDR3 nucleotides read TGTGCCAGCAGCCAAGAATCTGCGGAAGCTTTCTTT. Translated: CASSQESAEAFF.

Notes on this clonotype: This may arise from a read error, as a much more abundant clone is one base away. The V and J genes are TRBV7-2 and TRBJ2-1; D unclear. The CDR3 is 13 residues long. Germline values: CDR1 SGHTA, CDR2 FQGNSA. This chain's CDR3 is CVSSLGPYNEQFF. The CDR3 nucleotides are TGTGTCAGCAGCTTAGGGCCCTACAATGAGCAGTTCTTC.

This clonotype was counted at least ten times. J is TRBJ1-5 and V is TRBV6-2 or TRBV6-3, with a possible D match to TRBD1 (6 bases). This CDR3 is built from 14 residues. V gave up 6 bases and J gave up 5 bases, with 14 bases separating them. The germline V gene has CDR1 MNHEY and CDR2 SVGEGT. CDR3 in amino acids: CASSLYRADQPQHF. The CDR3 region has the DNA TGTGCCAGCAGCCTTTACAGGGCGGATCAGCCCCAGCATTTT.

At least ten counts were recorded for this clonotype. The V call is TRBV20-1, the J call TRBJ1-2; 8 bases line up with TRBD1. The germline V gene has CDR1 DFQATT and CDR2 SNEGSKA (reference sequence). The CDR3 has 18 amino acids. The J segment lost 3 bases and the V segment lost 0 bases, leaving 15 bases of the junction unmatched. DNA for the CDR3: TGCAGTGCTAGAGATAGAGGCAGGGGGCTTGTCGTGGACTATGGCTACACCTTC. Protein sequence: CSARDRGRGLVVDYGYTF.

Ten or more counts support this clonotype. The V and J genes are TRBV7-2 and TRBJ2-1; 8 nucleotides match TRBD2. Germline V lookup: CDR1 SGHTA, CDR2 FQGNSA. Trimming at V came to 5 bases and at J to 2 bases, leaving 8 bases not matched to a gene. CDR3 length equals 16 residues. CDR3 protein: CASSPGLAVAYNEQFF. The CDR3 DNA follows: TGTGCCAGCAGCCCAGGACTAGCCGTTGCCTACAATGAGCAGTTCTTC.

V and J are TRBV18 and TRBJ2-5; D is unresolved. Trimming shortened V by 5 bases and J by 5 bases, and 9 bases separated the two germline ends. This CDR3 comprises 12 residues. Germline CDR1 is KGHSH and CDR2 is LQKENI. The CDR3 reads CASSTDRETQYF. CDR3 nucleotide sequence: TGTGCCAGCTCAACGGACCGGGAGACCCAGTACTTC.

The rearrangement uses TRBV12-3 or TRBV12-4 and TRBJ1-1, with D tentatively TRBD1 (5 bases). This CDR3 has 18 amino acids. The germline V and J ends were trimmed by 1 base and 0 bases, with 18 bases remaining between them. CDR3 protein: CASSLDQTRGVLNTEAFF. The CDR3, as DNA: TGTGCCAGCAGTTTAGATCAGACGCGAGGGGTTCTGAACACTGAAGCTTTCTTT.

In its sample, this clonotype was seen many times. The gene calls are TRBV28 and TRBJ1-2; 7 bases are a match to TRBD1. CDR1 and CDR2 from the germline V gene are MDHEN and SYDVKM. CDR3 length equals 13 residues. Unmatched junction bases numbered 3, after V lost 6 bases and J lost 2 bases. The DNA for the CDR3 is TGTGCCAGCAGGTCGGGACAGAACTATGGCTACACCTTC. Translated: CASRSGQNYGYTF.

The genes are TRBV5-4 and TRBJ2-3; unclear D gene. Germline V gene data show CDR1 as SGHNT and CDR2 as YYREEE (reference sequence). This CDR3 has 16 residues. Trimming stripped 0 bases from V and 0 bases from J, with 11 bases between. CDR3 in amino acids: CASSLAGMHSTDTQYF. The CDR3 bases are TGTGCCAGCAGCTTGGCAGGCATGCATAGCACAGATACGCAGTATTTT.

This clonotype was detected a few times. This sequence joins TRBV27 and TRBJ1-1, with a possible D match to TRBD1 (6 bases). This CDR3 spans 18 amino acids. V gave up 3 bases and J gave up 1 base, with 21 bases separating them. Germline CDR1 reads MNHEY; CDR2 reads SMNVEV (reference sequence). CDR3: CASSFHMDSHRKNTEAFF. CDR3 DNA sequence: TGTGCCAGCAGTTTTCATATGGACAGTCACCGTAAGAACACTGAAGCTTTCTTT.